Below, 2 T cell receptor beta chains from the same sample are listed, as sequenced in a study of T-cell reconstitution after alpha-beta-depleted transplantation in children. During its preparation, the TCRbeta library received unique molecular identifiers. TCRdb reprocessed the PCR reads with MiXCR, giving one entry per CDR3 protein. This sample has over 200,000 distinct CDR3 sequences, with roughly 10% found just once. The source material was PBMCs, sampled before TCRalphabeta/CD19-depleted stem cell transplant. The receptors shown here come from a child younger than two with acute myeloid leukemia, due to receive a stem cell transplant.

The chain recombines TRBV15 with TRBJ1-2; D remains unclear. V was clipped by 0 bases and J by 0 bases, with 11 bases between them. Germline assignment: CDR1 LNHNV and CDR2 YYDKDF (reference sequence). The CDR3 runs 16 residues. The CDR3 loop reads CATSRDKGRPNYGYTF. In nucleotides, the CDR3 is TGTGCCACCAGCAGAGATAAGGGCAGGCCTAACTATGGCTACACCTTC.

This clonotype was observed many times. The V gene is TRBV7-9, the J gene TRBJ2-2, with D perhaps TRBD1 (5 bases). Trimming took off 0 bases at V and 0 bases at J, with 11 bases between the two ends. Germline assignment: CDR1 SEHNR and CDR2 FQNEAQ (reference sequence). The CDR3 loop spans 17 amino acids. The DNA for the CDR3 is TGTGCCAGCAGCTTAGCGCCAGGGTCTGCGAACACCGGGGAGCTGTTTTTT. Its protein product is CASSLAPGSANTGELFF. The whole variable domain, filled in from reference TRBV7-9 and TRBJ2-2, reads DTGVSQNPRHKITKRGQNVTFRCDPISEHNRLYWYRQTLGQGPEFLTYFQNEAQLEKSRLLSDRFSAERPKGSFSTLEIQRTEQGDSAMYLCASSLAPGSANTGELFFGEGSRLTVL.